Listed here are 27 T cell receptor beta chains from one sample, sequenced in a study of shared clonotypes between healthy human individuals. Naive CD8 cells lacked CD45RO and underwent positive selection for CCR7, leaving out terminally differentiated effector memory CD45RA+ cells. Only in-frame clones appear in the TCRdb table, and some are missing; sequencing was by immunoSEQ multiplex PCR. The data show 800,000 or so clones, just over 95% seen once. The sequencing sample was made of naive CD8+ T cells sorted from blood. The receptors were sampled from a man aged 25-40 years in good health.

The chain links TRBV2 to TRBJ2-7; D is unclear. V lost 1 base and J lost 6, with 10 bases in between. Germline assignment: CDR1 SNHLY and CDR2 FYNNEI. This CDR3 is 13 amino acids long. The CDR3 sequence: CASSEGLPTEQYF. CDR3 sequence (DNA): TGTGCCAGCAGTGAAGGGCTACCTACCGAGCAGTACTTC.

About this clone: Other DNA sequences in the sample encode the same CDR3. The rearrangement links TRBV7-9 to TRBJ2-1, with D possibly matching TRBD2 (5 bases). Germline CDR1 and CDR2: SEHNR and FQNEAQ (reference sequence). CDR3 length: 16 amino acids. V was pared by 5 bases and J by 0 bases, with 14 bases between. DNA for the CDR3: TGTGCCAGCAGCCCCCGGACTGTCAGCTCCTACAATGAGCAGTTCTTC. Translated: CASSPRTVSSYNEQFF.

The chain carries TRBV4-1 and TRBJ1-1; D uncertain. The CDR3 consists of 15 residues. V was trimmed by 1 base and J by 2 bases, leaving 11 bases between them. Germline CDR1 reads MGHRA; CDR2 reads YSYEKL. CDR3 sequence: CASSQGPGRNTEAFF. DNA for the CDR3: TGCGCCAGCAGCCAAGGTCCCGGTCGTAACACTGAAGCTTTCTTT.

V gene TRBV20-1 combines with J gene TRBJ2-7; D unresolved. V lost 3 bases and J 1 base, leaving 4 bases between the germline ends. CDR3 length equals 11 residues. Germline CDR1 and CDR2: DFQATT and SNEGSKA (reference sequence). CDR3: CSARFSYEQYF. CDR3 DNA sequence: TGCAGTGCTAGGTTTTCCTACGAGCAGTACTTC.

The V call is TRBV11-2, the J call TRBJ1-1; TRBD1 agrees at 11 bases. This CDR3 has 16 residues. The V segment lost 5 bases and the J segment 7 bases; nucleotides outside the gene matches: 12. Germline V gene lookup returns CDR1 SGHAT and CDR2 FQNNGV. This CDR3 reads CASSVQWTGGFDEAFF. In DNA, the CDR3 is TGTGCCAGCAGCGTACAGTGGACAGGGGGCTTTGATGAAGCTTTCTTT.

The chain uses TRBV2 and TRBJ2-3; D might be TRBD1 (5 bases). Germline lookup yields CDR1 SNHLY and CDR2 FYNNEI. The V end lost 8 bases, the J end lost 3 bases, and 12 bases lay between the germline ends. The CDR3 loop spans 13 amino acids. CDR3 in DNA: TGTGCCAGCGACGGCAGGGAAACAGATACGCAGTATTTT. It translates to CASDGRETDTQYF.

This clone was detected once. The DNA of the CDR3 is TGTGCCTACTTCGAGGGGCCGGTCACACAGTACTTC. It yields the protein CAYFEGPVTQYF. This chain joins TRBV30 and TRBJ2-4; D is possibly TRBD1 or TRBD2 (5 bases each). CDR3 length: 12 amino acids. V was clipped by 7 bases and J by 13 bases, with 20 bases between them. Looked up from germline, CDR1 is GTSNPN and CDR2 is SVGIG (reference sequence).

The rearrangement uses TRBV7-3 and TRBJ2-3; TRBD1 matches at 8 bases. CDR3 length: 17 residues. V lost 5 bases and J lost 6; bases outside the gene matches: 16. Germline V lookup: CDR1 SGHTA, CDR2 FQGTGA. CDR3 nucleotides: TGTGCCAGCAGCCTCAGGGGGCTAGCCAGTCGGATGGATACGCAGTATTTT. It translates to CASSLRGLASRMDTQYF.

In its sample, this clone was seen once. J is TRBJ2-5 and V is TRBV19; 7 nucleotides agree with TRBD1. Germline CDR1 LNHDA, CDR2 SQIVND (reference sequence). J was trimmed by 5 bases and V by 6 bases; bases with no gene match: 12. CDR3 length equals 15 residues. In nucleotides, the CDR3 is TGTGCCAGTAGCATCATCAGACAGGGACGGGAGACCCAGTACTTC. It translates to CASSIIRQGRETQYF.

This clone was detected once. The V and J genes are TRBV5-5 and TRBJ2-7; maybe TRBD2 (7 bases). Germline V gives CDR1 SGHKS, CDR2 YYEKEE (reference sequence). Trimming shortened V by 1 base and J by 3 bases, and 14 bases separated the two germline ends. The CDR3 runs to 15 residues. CDR3 nucleotides: TGTGCCAGCAGCTTGCGGGGGGCTCACTTCTACGAGCAGTACTTC. Amino acid sequence: CASSLRGAHFYEQYF.

The chain uses TRBV6-5 and TRBJ2-7, with no clear D. Germline V CDR1 and CDR2: MNHEY, SVGAGI. The CDR3 contains 13 residues. V lost 2 bases, J lost 4 bases, and 9 bases lay in between. As DNA, the CDR3 is TGTGCCAGCAGTTACGCGGCGGTTTACGAGCAGTACTTC. Translation gives CASSYAAVYEQYF.

The rearrangement joins TRBV2 to TRBJ2-4; D remains unclear. Germline CDR1 is SNHLY and CDR2 is FYNNEI. CDR3 length: 12 amino acids. Trimming left V 4 bases short and J 6 bases short, with 7 bases between. The CDR3 region has the DNA TGTGCCAGCAGTGTCAGACCAAACATTCAGTACTTC. Residues: CASSVRPNIQYF.

This clone appeared once. This chain uses TRBV29-1 with TRBJ2-7; 10 nucleotides align to TRBD2. Unmatched junction bases numbered 6, after V lost 4 bases and J lost 6 bases. CDR3 length equals 13 residues. The germline gives CDR1 SQVTM, CDR2 ANQGSEA. The DNA for the CDR3 is TGCAGCGTTGTCTTAGCGGGAGGTAGCGAGCAGTACTTC. Protein sequence: CSVVLAGGSEQYF.

The chain is built from TRBV27 and TRBJ2-2; no firm D call. Deletions cut 6 bases from V and 0 bases from J, with 14 bases between. From germline, CDR1 is MNHEY and CDR2 SMNVEV (reference sequence). The CDR3 contains 16 residues. The CDR3 nucleotides read TGTGCCAGCAGCCCGCTAGACGCCACGAACACCGGGGAGCTGTTTTTT. Translating gives CASSPLDATNTGELFF.

As concerns this clone: Other nucleotide sequences in the sample specify the same CDR3. The chain combines TRBV5-4 with TRBJ2-5; D tentatively reads TRBD1 or TRBD2 (5 bases each). CDR3 length equals 13 residues. The V end was cut by 4 bases, the J end by 1 base, with 8 bases between. The germline CDR1 and CDR2 sequences are SGHNT and YYREEE (reference sequence). The CDR3 spells CASSGTSQETQYF. The CDR3 DNA follows: TGTGCCAGCAGCGGGACCAGCCAAGAGACCCAGTACTTC.

The rearrangement links TRBV2 to TRBJ1-5, with D perhaps matching TRBD1 (6 bases). Germline CDR1 and CDR2: SNHLY and FYNNEI. CDR3 length: 20 residues. Trimming cost V 2 bases and J 7 bases, with 30 bases left between them. This CDR3 is CASSERGVGRRRVGHQPQHF. In DNA form, the CDR3 reads TGTGCCAGCAGTGAAAGGGGGGTCGGTAGGAGACGGGTGGGGCACCAGCCCCAGCATTTT.

V usage is TRBV4-2 and J usage is TRBJ2-1; 13 bases fit TRBD2. Trimming at V came to 0 bases and at J to 9 bases, leaving 14 bases not matched to a gene. The CDR3 totals 19 residues. Germline V gene data show CDR1 as LGHNA and CDR2 as YNFKEQ. The CDR3 here is CASSQEAGWGLAGRGEQFF. The CDR3 DNA follows: TGTGCCAGCAGCCAAGAGGCGGGGTGGGGACTAGCGGGACGAGGTGAGCAGTTCTTC.

This clone was detected only a few times. This chain joins TRBV11-3 and TRBJ2-7; D is ambiguous. This CDR3 is built from 11 residues. In germline, CDR1 is SGHNT, CDR2 YENEEA. Between the trimmed V and J ends, which lost 10 bases and 6 bases, there was a span of 13 bases. This chain's CDR3 is CANSSVREQYF. DNA for the CDR3: TGTGCCAACTCGTCGGTCCGCGAGCAGTACTTC.

This chain connects TRBV7-9 to TRBJ1-1; D might be TRBD1 (6 bases). The CDR3 sequence is 13 residues long. Looked up from germline, CDR1 is SEHNR and CDR2 is FQNEAQ (reference sequence). V was trimmed by 10 bases and J by 1 base, leaving 13 bases between them. The CDR3 sequence: CATKRGQNTEAFF. CDR3 DNA: TGTGCCACCAAGCGGGGACAGAACACTGAAGCTTTCTTT.

This chain links TRBV28 with TRBJ2-6; D possibly corresponds to TRBD2 (5 bases). Deletions cut 3 bases from V and 4 bases from J, with 10 bases between. Germline V gene sequence: CDR1 MDHEN, CDR2 SYDVKM. The CDR3 consists of 15 residues. CDR3 loop: CASSFAGGGANVLTF. The CDR3 nucleotides are TGTGCCAGCAGTTTTGCGGGTGGCGGGGCCAACGTCCTGACTTTC.

A single count supports this clone. In the same sample, other DNA sequences code for this CDR3. This rearrangement joins TRBV7-6 to TRBJ2-2; the D is unclear. This CDR3 contains 13 residues. Trimming stripped 9 bases from V and 0 bases from J, with 8 bases between. The V gene's germline CDR1 is SGHVS and CDR2 FNYEAQ. The CDR3 is CASSPANTGELFF. Here the CDR3 DNA reads TGTGCCAGTAGCCCCGCGAACACCGGGGAGCTGTTTTTT.

The rearrangement uses TRBV2 and TRBJ2-5; TRBD2 matches 16 bases. V shed 6 bases and J 4 bases; nucleotides not matched to a gene: 11. Germline CDR1 is SNHLY and CDR2 is FYNNEI. This CDR3 contains 18 residues. The CDR3 region is CASRFSGTSGRDRETQYF. In nucleotides, the CDR3 is TGTGCCAGCAGGTTCTCCGGGACTAGCGGGAGGGACAGAGAGACCCAGTACTTC. Full variable domain (rest looked up from reference TRBV2 and TRBJ2-5): EPEVTQTPSHQVTQMGQEVILRCVPISNHLYFYWYRQILGQKVEFLVSFYNNEISEKSEIFDDQFSVERPDGSNFTLKIRSTKLEDSAMYFCASRFSGTSGRDRETQYFGPGTRLLVL.

V and J are TRBV7-8 and TRBJ1-4, with D possibly TRBD1 on 5 matching bases. CDR3 length: 14 amino acids. V gave up 5 bases and J gave up 8 bases, with 15 bases separating them. Germline V gives CDR1 SGHVS, CDR2 FQNEAQ. CDR3 in DNA: TGTGCCAGCAGCCTACAGGTGAAGGGGGAAAAACTGTTTTTT. Protein sequence: CASSLQVKGEKLFF.

This chain uses TRBV9 with TRBJ2-1; D gene ambiguous. The CDR3 extends over 15 amino acids. Trimming removed 3 bases at V and 0 bases at J, with 10 bases between. Germline CDR1 SGDLS, CDR2 YYNGEE. The CDR3 sequence is CASSAQWSSYNEQFF. For the CDR3, the DNA is TGTGCCAGCAGCGCCCAATGGAGCTCCTACAATGAGCAGTTCTTC. The full variable domain, completed using reference TRBV9 and TRBJ2-1, is DSGVTQTPKHLITATGQRVTLRCSPRSGDLSVYWYQQSLDQGLQFLIQYYNGEERAKGNILERFSAQQFPDLHSELNLSSLELGDSALYFCASSAQWSSYNEQFFGPGTRLTVL.

As regards this clone: The junction shows a germline mismatch at one end, possibly a read error. This chain uses TRBV18 with TRBJ2-1; tentative D call: TRBD2 (6 bases). The CDR3 totals 13 residues. Germline V gives CDR1 KGHSH, CDR2 LQKENI. In nucleotides, the CDR3 is TGTGCCAGCTCCTCATTACACTGGGGGGAGCGGTTCTTC. The encoded protein is CASSSLHWGERFF.

This chain links TRBV29-1 with TRBJ2-2, with D maybe TRBD1 (6 bases). The CDR3 has 12 residues. Deletions cut 8 bases from V and 5 bases from J, with 12 bases between. CDR1 is SQVTM, CDR2 ANQGSEA, per germline. CDR3 protein: CSQKGDTGELFF. The CDR3 region has the DNA TGCAGCCAAAAGGGGGATACCGGGGAGCTGTTTTTT.

The V call is TRBV9, the J call TRBJ2-2; TRBD1 aligns across 9 bases. V dropped 3 bases and J dropped 4; count of bases not matched to a gene: 10. This CDR3 contains 17 residues. Germline V gene data show CDR1 as SGDLS and CDR2 as YYNGEE. This chain's CDR3 is CASSATPGQGFTGELFF. The CDR3 bases are TGTGCCAGCAGCGCTACTCCGGGACAGGGATTCACCGGGGAGCTGTTTTTT.